The text below deals with one T cell receptor (beta chain). Its cognate antigen is unknown. Both 60 Vbeta primers and 13 Jbeta primers went into the PCR. Sequenced by immunoSEQ multiplex PCR; TCRdb stores in-frame clones only, minus some. The sample yields around 140,000 clones, over 70% seen once. This specimen comes from a study of cytomegalovirus exposure and HLA in healthy donors. Overall study results and limits: A later analysis found that most CMV-associated TCR beta chains appeared HLA-restricted. A later analysis found common viral pathogens apparently linked to several of the most significant clusters. A classifier reportedly called cytomegalovirus status with high sensitivity and specificity.

Healthy bone marrow donors supplied every sample. V was clipped by 1 base and J by 4 bases, with 11 bases between them. Germline loops: CDR1 LGHNT, CDR2 FRNRAP. This CDR3 comprises 15 residues. The V call is TRBV12-5, the J call TRBJ2-1; possibly TRBD1 for D (6 bases). The sequenced sample was PBMCs. This clonotype originated in a woman between 18 and 29 years old in good health and CMV-seronegative. In DNA form, the CDR3 reads TGTGCTAGTGGTTTGGCAGGGGCCCTATACAATGAGCAGTTCTTC. Protein product: CASGLAGALYNEQFF.